The 27 T cell receptor beta chains below come from one sample, sequenced in a study of blood T cell repertoires in COVID-19. Some clones are missing from TCRdb's copy, which holds only in-frame ones; the method was immunoSEQ multiplex PCR. Counted here are about 60,000 clones, roughly 74% occurring once; the ten biggest clones make up roughly 23%. Sequenced input: peripheral blood. These receptor sequences come from a human donor in a cohort sampled during active COVID-19.

V is TRBV2 and J is TRBJ1-1; a weak D match, TRBD1 (6 bases). V was shortened by 6 bases and J by 0 bases, with 11 bases between the two germline ends. The germline gives CDR1 SNHLY, CDR2 FYNNEI. The CDR3 spans 14 residues. The chain's CDR3 is CASRGTSMNTEAFF. The CDR3 DNA reads TGTGCCAGCAGGGGGACAAGTATGAACACTGAAGCTTTCTTT.

This clone has a handful of counts. The genes are TRBV29-1 and TRBJ2-2, with D possibly matching TRBD2 (6 bases). V lost 7 bases and J lost 7, with 10 bases in between. The V gene's germline CDR1 is SQVTM and CDR2 ANQGSEA. The CDR3 runs 11 residues. This CDR3 reads CSAGGGGELFF. The CDR3 region has the DNA TGCAGCGCCGGGGGTGGCGGGGAGCTGTTTTTT.

J is TRBJ2-7 and V is TRBV2, with TRBD1 as a possible D gene (5 bases). Germline V gene data show CDR1 as SNHLY and CDR2 as FYNNEI. The CDR3 contains 14 residues. Trimming removed 7 bases from V and 0 bases from J, with 13 bases in between. CDR3 sequence: CASKTTGSSYEQYF. The CDR3 coding sequence is TGTGCCAGCAAAACTACAGGTAGCTCCTACGAGCAGTACTTC.

The chain couples TRBV7-9 to TRBJ1-1; D gene ambiguous. This CDR3 contains 12 residues. Trimming pared 5 bases from V and 11 bases from J, leaving 15 bases between. Germline V lookup: CDR1 SEHNR, CDR2 FQNEAQ (reference sequence). CDR3 sequence reads: CASSPRSPGAFF. DNA for the CDR3: TGTGCCAGCAGCCCCAGGTCTCCTGGGGCTTTCTTT.

The V and J genes are TRBV27 and TRBJ1-2; 8 bases map to TRBD1. This CDR3 has 13 residues. The germline gives CDR1 MNHEY, CDR2 SMNVEV (reference sequence). J gave up 4 bases and V 7 bases, and 5 bases lay outside the gene matches. The CDR3 is CASTRTGSYGYTF. The CDR3 coding sequence is TGTGCCAGCACTAGGACAGGGTCCTATGGCTACACCTTC.

The rearrangement links TRBV7-3 to TRBJ2-3, with 10 bases that match TRBD2. The trim removed 0 bases at V and 0 bases at J, leaving 12 bases unmatched. The CDR3 spans 20 residues. Germline lookup yields CDR1 SGHTA and CDR2 FQGTGA. CDR3 sequence (DNA): TGTGCCAGCAGCTTAACGGCTAGCGGGGGAGCTATTTCTAGCACAGATACGCAGTATTTT. Its translation: CASSLTASGGAISSTDTQYF.

The chain carries TRBV10-3 and TRBJ1-2; D not certain. The CDR3 has 14 amino acids. V dropped 10 bases and J dropped 4 bases, with 19 bases sitting between them. Germline V gene sequence: CDR1 ENHRY, CDR2 SYGVKD. The CDR3 DNA reads as TGTGCCACCACCCCAGCCCCGGGTCCCTATGGCTACACCTTC. This codes for CATTPAPGPYGYTF.

The V call is TRBV7-2, the J call TRBJ2-3; 8 bases match TRBD2. With V trimmed by 2 bases and J by 1 base, 5 bases remained unmatched. There are 16 residues in the CDR3. CDR1 is SGHTA and CDR2 is FQGNSA in the germline V gene. This CDR3 is CASSLSGAGGTDTQYF. In DNA, the CDR3 is TGTGCCAGCAGCTTATCAGGAGCGGGAGGCACAGATACGCAGTATTTT.

The rearrangement links TRBV4-1 to TRBJ1-4; TRBD1 is a possible D gene (6 bases). The CDR3 contains 15 residues. With 1 base removed from V and 6 bases from J, the gap between germline ends came to 12 bases. Germline lookup yields CDR1 MGHRA and CDR2 YSYEKL. CDR3 residues: CASSQARGLDEKLFF. The CDR3 DNA follows: TGCGCCAGCAGCCAAGCCAGGGGTTTAGATGAAAAACTGTTTTTT.

The chain recombines TRBV5-1 with TRBJ1-3; 7 bases are shared with TRBD1. CDR3 size: 15 residues. V shed 0 bases and J 4 bases; nucleotides not matched to a gene: 4. Germline assignment: CDR1 SGHRS and CDR2 YFSETQ. In DNA, the CDR3 is TGCGCCAGCAGCTTGGCGACAGGGCTCGGAAACACCATATATTTT. Translating gives CASSLATGLGNTIYF. The complete variable domain, with remaining parts taken from reference TRBV5-1 and TRBJ1-3, reads KAGVTQTPRYLIKTRGQQVTLSCSPISGHRSVSWYQQTPGQGLQFLFEYFSETQRNKGNFPGRFSGRQFSNSRSEMNVSTLELGDSALYLCASSLATGLGNTIYFGEGSWLTVV.

This sequence joins TRBV7-9 and TRBJ2-1, with 12 bases matching TRBD1. CDR1 and CDR2 (germline): SEHNR, FQNEAQ (reference sequence). V was pared by 4 bases and J by 7 bases, with 5 bases of the junction left unmatched. The CDR3 sequence is 15 residues long. CDR3 loop: CASSSGQGAGNEQFF. The CDR3 region has the DNA TGTGCCAGCAGCTCGGGACAGGGGGCGGGTAATGAGCAGTTCTTC.

The chain couples TRBV9 to TRBJ2-3, with 8 nucleotides matching TRBD2. The V segment lost 4 bases and the J segment 3 bases; nucleotides outside the gene matches: 4. The CDR3 loop spans 14 amino acids. Germline assignment: CDR1 SGDLS and CDR2 YYNGEE. DNA for the CDR3: TGTGCCAGCAGCCTGGGACTAGAGACAGATACGCAGTATTTT. Amino acids: CASSLGLETDTQYF.

This chain joins TRBV11-3 and TRBJ1-4; TRBD1 matches 8 bases. The V segment lost 4 bases and the J segment 3 bases; nucleotides outside the gene matches: 7. This CDR3 region has 16 residues. The germline V gene has CDR1 SGHNT and CDR2 YENEEA. The CDR3 coding sequence is TGTGCCAGCAGCTCCAGACAGGGGAGGGCTAATGAAAAACTGTTTTTT. This codes for CASSSRQGRANEKLFF.

The CDR3 region is CSASPGQGIYEQYF. The CDR3 DNA follows: TGCAGTGCTAGTCCCGGACAGGGAATCTACGAGCAGTACTTC. This chain connects TRBV20-1 to TRBJ2-7; TRBD1 agrees at 8 bases. The CDR3 loop spans 14 amino acids. The germline V gene has CDR1 DFQATT and CDR2 SNEGSKA (reference sequence). V lost 3 bases and J lost 3; bases outside the gene matches: 7.

V and J are TRBV6-2 or TRBV6-3 and TRBJ1-5; 10 bases map to TRBD1. Germline V gives CDR1 MNHEY, CDR2 SVGEGT. J gave up 8 bases and V 4 bases, and 5 bases lay outside the gene matches. CDR3 size: 14 residues. CDR3 DNA: TGTGCCAGCAGTTCATGGACAGGGGGTAAGCCCCAGCATTTT. It is translated as CASSSWTGGKPQHF.

The chain joins TRBV29-1 to TRBJ2-3; D is possibly TRBD1 (6 bases). Trimming pared 7 bases from V and 0 bases from J, leaving 11 bases between. The CDR3 is 13 residues long. The germline V gene encodes CDR1 SQVTM and CDR2 ANQGSEA. The CDR3 region has the DNA TGCAGCGGGGACACCTCCAGCACAGATACGCAGTATTTT. Translated: CSGDTSSTDTQYF.

The V call is TRBV25-1, the J call TRBJ2-5; 9 bases are shared with TRBD1. The junction had 10 bases not matched to a gene; V was cut back by 6 bases and J by 2 bases. The CDR3 has 16 amino acids. The germline CDR1 and CDR2 sequences are MGHDK and SYGVNS. The CDR3 loop is CASRTRDREFQETQYF. As DNA, the CDR3 is TGTGCCAGCAGGACTCGGGACAGGGAATTTCAAGAGACCCAGTACTTC.

The chain carries TRBV28 and TRBJ2-5, with 7 bases aligning to TRBD2. Germline V gene lookup returns CDR1 MDHEN and CDR2 SYDVKM. The CDR3 length is 17 residues. Germline trimming cut 6 bases from V and 5 bases from J; bases unmatched to any gene: 18. CDR3 sequence: CASSLPTGLITGETQYF. The CDR3 DNA sequence: TGTGCCAGCAGCTTACCGACGGGACTAATAACGGGGGAGACCCAGTACTTC.

The CDR3 DNA sequence: TGCAGTGCTAGTGGCGGGAGGGGGGGAGGAACAGATACGCAGTATTTT. It encodes CSASGGRGGGTDTQYF. The rearrangement links TRBV20-1 to TRBJ2-3; 9 bases are shared with TRBD2. There are 16 residues in the CDR3. CDR1 and CDR2 from the germline V gene are DFQATT and SNEGSKA (reference sequence). V shed 3 bases and J 3 bases; nucleotides not matched to a gene: 10.

The J gene is TRBJ2-7, the V gene TRBV28, with 13 positions matching TRBD2. Per the germline V gene, CDR1 is MDHEN and CDR2 is SYDVKM. There are 18 residues in the CDR3. V gave up 3 bases and J gave up 4 bases; unmatched junction bases: 12. In DNA, the CDR3 is TGTGCCAGCAGTTTCGAGGCCTTAAGGACTAGCGGGAGTTACGAGCAGTACTTC. Protein product: CASSFEALRTSGSYEQYF.

The chain combines TRBV4-3 with TRBJ1-1, with D perhaps matching TRBD1 (6 bases). The CDR3 spans 15 residues. The V and J ends lost 2 bases and 1 base respectively, with 11 bases between them. Germline V gene sequence: CDR1 LGHNA, CDR2 YSLEER. The DNA for the CDR3 is TGCGCCAGCAGCCAATTTGGACAGAAGAACACTGAAGCTTTCTTT. This sequence encodes CASSQFGQKNTEAFF.

Only one count was recorded for this clone. The chain carries TRBV2 and TRBJ1-1; 7 positions match TRBD1. Germline values: CDR1 SNHLY, CDR2 FYNNEI. The CDR3 is 14 amino acids. The V and J ends lost 7 bases and 0 bases, in that order; junction bases with no gene match: 5. The CDR3 loop reads CASKEGAMNTEAFF. CDR3 nucleotide sequence: TGTGCCAGCAAAGAGGGGGCTATGAACACTGAAGCTTTCTTT.

This sequence joins TRBV9 and TRBJ1-1, with no clear D. V lost 0 bases and J lost 1, with 7 bases in between. Germline loops: CDR1 SGDLS, CDR2 YYNGEE. CDR3 length: 14 amino acids. The DNA of the CDR3 is TGTGCCAGCAGCGTAGTCGTAGAGAACACTGAAGCTTTCTTT. This codes for CASSVVVENTEAFF.

The chain joins TRBV6-1 to TRBJ1-1; D is unclear. The CDR3 is 12 residues long. Trimming removed 3 bases at V and 1 base at J, with 3 bases between. Germline V gene lookup returns CDR1 MNHNS and CDR2 SASEGT. The CDR3 sequence is CASSERNTEAFF. CDR3 sequence (DNA): TGTGCCAGCAGTGAGAGGAACACTGAAGCTTTCTTT.

The chain carries TRBV11-3 and TRBJ1-1, with D possibly being TRBD1 (5 bases). The CDR3 is 14 residues long. The ends were cut back, 4 bases at V and 1 base at J, with 10 bases in the middle. Germline-derived CDR1 and CDR2 are SGHNT and YENEEA. DNA for the CDR3: TGTGCCAGCAGCTACGGGGGATCGAACACTGAAGCTTTCTTT. Encoded protein: CASSYGGSNTEAFF.

The chain couples TRBV7-8 to TRBJ2-5; TRBD2 matches 7 bases. The CDR3 has 17 residues. The V segment lost 4 bases and the J segment 5 bases; nucleotides outside the gene matches: 16. Per germline, CDR1 SGHVS and CDR2 FQNEAQ. The CDR3 nucleotides read TGTGCCAGCAGCTCCAAACCCAAAACTAGCGTGGGGGAGACCCAGTACTTC. It specifies CASSSKPKTSVGETQYF. Full variable domain (outside the CDR3, taken from reference TRBV7-8 and TRBJ2-5): GAGVSQSPRYKVAKRGQDVALRCDPISGHVSLFWYQQALGQGPEFLTYFQNEAQLDKSGLPSDRFFAERPEGSVSTLKIQRTQQEDSAVYLCASSSKPKTSVGETQYFGPGTRLLVL.

V usage is TRBV19 and J usage is TRBJ2-3; 7 nucleotides align to TRBD1. CDR1 and CDR2 (germline): LNHDA, SQIVND (reference sequence). V shed 8 bases, J shed 6 bases, and the junction held 2 bases outside the gene matches. The CDR3 spans 11 residues. In nucleotides, the CDR3 is TGTGCCAGTTCCAGGGGGGATACGCAGTATTTT. Its protein is CASSRGDTQYF.